Described below is a single TCR beta chain sequence and its context. Its antigen is as yet unknown. Trimming removed 6 bases from V and 5 bases from J; junction bases left unmatched: 10. Germline assignment: CDR1 DFQATT and CDR2 SNEGSKA (reference sequence). The CDR3 totals 14 residues. The entry originates in a study of blood T cells in healthy people across ages. Whole-study findings and limits: Versus aged donors, long-lived donors had higher diversity and more naive CD4+ cells.

The second PCR ran about 6 to 12 cycles with a sample-barcoded 5' primer and J-beta primers. TCRdb processed the 5' RACE reads anew with MiXCR; each CDR3 protein has one entry. The table lists roughly 1.4 million distinct CDR3 sequences, roughly 59% of them singletons. The V call is TRBV20-1, the J call TRBJ2-5, with 9 positions matching TRBD2. The source is a man aged 18 to 29 in good health. The specimen sequenced was blood. The chain's CDR3 is CSAFGAGGRETQYF. The CDR3 coding sequence is TGCAGTGCATTTGGAGCGGGGGGAAGGGAGACCCAGTACTTC.